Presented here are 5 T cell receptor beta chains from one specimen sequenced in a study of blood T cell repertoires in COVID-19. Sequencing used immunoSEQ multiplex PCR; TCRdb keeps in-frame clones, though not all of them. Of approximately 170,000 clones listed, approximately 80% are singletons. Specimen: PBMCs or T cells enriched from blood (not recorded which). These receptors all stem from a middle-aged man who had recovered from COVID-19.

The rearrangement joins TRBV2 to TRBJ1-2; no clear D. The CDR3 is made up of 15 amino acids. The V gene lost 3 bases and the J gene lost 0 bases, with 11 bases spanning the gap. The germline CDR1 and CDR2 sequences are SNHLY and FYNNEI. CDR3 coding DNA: TGTGCCAGCAGTGATTTGGGCTTTACTAACTATGGCTACACCTTC. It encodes CASSDLGFTNYGYTF.

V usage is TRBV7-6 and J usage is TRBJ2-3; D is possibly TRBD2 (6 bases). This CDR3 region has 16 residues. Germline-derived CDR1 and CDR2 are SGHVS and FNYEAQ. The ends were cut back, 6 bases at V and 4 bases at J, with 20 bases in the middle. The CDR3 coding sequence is TGTGCCAGCAGTCCTCTGGGGGGTTTGGGGTCAGATACGCAGTATTTT. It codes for CASSPLGGLGSDTQYF.

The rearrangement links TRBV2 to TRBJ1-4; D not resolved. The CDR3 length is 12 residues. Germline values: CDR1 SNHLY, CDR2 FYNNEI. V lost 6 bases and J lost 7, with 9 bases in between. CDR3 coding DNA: TGTGCCAGCAGATACGGAGGTGAAAAACTGTTTTTT. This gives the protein CASRYGGEKLFF.

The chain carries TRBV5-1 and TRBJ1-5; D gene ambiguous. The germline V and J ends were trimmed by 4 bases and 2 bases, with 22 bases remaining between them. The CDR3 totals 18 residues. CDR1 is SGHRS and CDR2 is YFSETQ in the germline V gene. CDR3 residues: CASSLKARGLRGNQPQHF. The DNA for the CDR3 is TGCGCCAGCAGCCTCAAGGCCCGGGGATTGAGGGGCAATCAGCCCCAGCATTTT.

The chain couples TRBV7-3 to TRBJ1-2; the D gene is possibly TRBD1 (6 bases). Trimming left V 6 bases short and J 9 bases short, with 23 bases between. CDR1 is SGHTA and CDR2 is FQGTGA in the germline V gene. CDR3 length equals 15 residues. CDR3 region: CASRFGQGSQERYTF. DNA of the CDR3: TGTGCCAGCAGGTTTGGCCAGGGGAGCCAAGAACGCTACACCTTC.